This TCR beta chain came from a study of CD8+ T cells in alopecia areata. V shed 4 bases and J 1 base; nucleotides not matched to a gene: 3. Germline CDR1 reads SQVTM; CDR2 reads ANQGSEA. There are 13 residues in the CDR3. Following RNA extraction, reverse transcription yielded cDNA that acted as the sequencing template. Sequencing was performed with immunoSEQ multiplex PCR; in TCRdb, only in-frame clones are kept and a portion is missing. The sample has over 90,000 clones, 45% to 60% seen once. The sample consisted of CD4+ T cells sorted from blood. This receptor was identified in a human donor in good health. This chain connects TRBV29-1 to TRBJ1-1; 7 nucleotides agree with TRBD1. The CDR3 loop reads CSVARTGNTEAFF. The CDR3 DNA sequence: TGCAGCGTTGCCAGGACAGGGAACACTGAAGCTTTCTTT.